One sample yielded the 25 T cell receptor beta chains listed below, sequenced in a study of shared clonotypes between healthy human individuals. The repertoire was sequenced with immunoSEQ multiplex PCR; TCRdb's copy has only in-frame clones and lacks some. The sample includes roughly 120,000 clones, about 63% seen only once; the top ten take around 24%. The sample comprised memory CD8+ T cells sorted from blood. The subset is: CD45RO+ cells pooled with CCR7-negative TemRA cells. Receptor source: a woman aged 30 to 39 in good health.

The chain employs TRBV16 and TRBJ1-2; D not certain. Germline CDR1 is KGHSY and CDR2 is FQNENV. V lost 0 bases to trimming and J lost 2 bases, with 19 bases between them. The CDR3 is made up of 18 amino acids. In DNA form, the CDR3 reads TGTGCCAGCAGCCAATCGCATAATTGGCCACCCACCAACTATGGCTACACCTTC. Translating gives CASSQSHNWPPTNYGYTF.

The chain combines TRBV7-9 with TRBJ2-1; D could derive from TRBD1 or TRBD2 (5 bases each). The V end was cut by 5 bases, the J end by 7 bases, with 21 bases between. Germline CDR1 and CDR2: SEHNR and FQNEAQ (reference sequence). The CDR3 spans 16 residues. As DNA, the CDR3 is TGTGCCAGCAGCGCTATTCCCCGGGGCAGGGCGAATGAGCAGTTCTTC. Translating it yields CASSAIPRGRANEQFF.

The rearrangement uses TRBV6-4 and TRBJ2-1; D remains unclear. Between the trimmed V and J ends, which lost 3 bases and 8 bases, there was a span of 8 bases. The CDR3 runs 12 residues. CDR1 is MRHNA and CDR2 is SNTAGT in the germline V gene. CDR3 sequence (DNA): TGTGCCAGCAGTGATTCGATCCATGAGCAGTTCTTC. Protein sequence: CASSDSIHEQFF.

The V gene is TRBV5-1, the J gene TRBJ2-5, with 11 positions matching TRBD1. This CDR3 is built from 15 residues. CDR1 is SGHRS, CDR2 YFSETQ, per germline. V trimming: 0 bases; J trimming: 3 bases; junction bases outside the gene matches: 1. This CDR3 reads CASSLGTGGKETQYF. Written as DNA, the CDR3 is TGCGCCAGCAGCTTGGGGACAGGGGGCAAAGAGACCCAGTACTTC.

On this clone itself: A far larger clone is a single base away, which makes a read error likely. This chain connects TRBV1 to TRBJ1-5. TRBV1 is an annotated pseudogene. The CDR3 has 14 residues. CDR3 protein: CTSSQVADRQPQHF. Written as DNA, the CDR3 is TGCACCAGCAGCCAAGTAGCGGACAGACAGCCCCAGCATTTT.

V and J are TRBV11-2 and TRBJ2-7, with D possibly being TRBD2 (6 bases). The length of the CDR3 is 17 residues. Germline V gives CDR1 SGHAT, CDR2 FQNNGV. The V and J ends lost 7 bases and 2 bases respectively, with 24 bases between them. CDR3 protein: CASNSYPAGRWAYEQYF. The CDR3 DNA reads TGTGCCAGCAACTCCTATCCCGCGGGGAGGTGGGCCTACGAGCAGTACTTC.

This chain uses TRBV25-1 with TRBJ1-1, with 8 bases fitting TRBD1. After removal of 3 bases from V and 4 bases from J, the junction contained 4 bases not matched to a gene. This CDR3 region has 14 residues. Germline assignment: CDR1 MGHDK and CDR2 SYGVNS. DNA of the CDR3: TGTGCCAGCAGTGACAAAACAGGGGGCACTGAAGCTTTCTTT. This sequence encodes CASSDKTGGTEAFF.

The chain employs TRBV7-9 and TRBJ2-7; D gene uncertain. Between the trimmed V and J ends, which lost 1 base and 6 bases, there was a span of 7 bases. The CDR3 has 12 amino acids. In germline, CDR1 is SEHNR, CDR2 FQNEAQ (reference sequence). In DNA, the CDR3 is TGTGCCAGCAGCTTAGGCAGTTCCGAGCAGTACTTC. Encoded protein: CASSLGSSEQYF. Supplemented by reference TRBV7-9 and TRBJ2-7, the full variable domain reads DTGVSQNPRHKITKRGQNVTFRCDPISEHNRLYWYRQTLGQGPEFLTYFQNEAQLEKSRLLSDRFSAERPKGSFSTLEIQRTEQGDSAMYLCASSLGSSEQYFGPGTRLTVT.

This clone appeared once. The V gene is TRBV10-3, the J gene TRBJ2-7; D might be TRBD1 or TRBD2, each matching 6 bases. This CDR3 contains 14 residues. V lost 9 bases and J lost 1, with 16 bases in between. Germline CDR1 is ENHRY and CDR2 is SYGVKD. CDR3 amino acids: CAIRGVGTSYEQYF. The CDR3 region has the DNA TGTGCCATTAGGGGGGTGGGAACGTCCTACGAGCAGTACTTC.

The rearrangement links TRBV7-9 to TRBJ2-7; D is perhaps TRBD2 (6 bases). CDR3 length equals 14 residues. Between the trimmed V and J ends, which lost 5 bases and 2 bases, there was a span of 13 bases. Per germline, CDR1 SEHNR and CDR2 FQNEAQ (reference sequence). CDR3 nucleotide sequence: TGTGCCAGCAGCGGCGGGGAGCGGCCCTACGAGCAGTACTTC. Translating it yields CASSGGERPYEQYF.

The J gene is TRBJ2-7, the V gene TRBV25-1, with D perhaps matching TRBD2 (5 bases). Germline lookup yields CDR1 MGHDK and CDR2 SYGVNS. There are 12 residues in the CDR3. The V end lost 6 bases, the J end lost 2 bases, and 8 bases lay between the germline ends. CDR3 nucleotide sequence: TGTGCCAGCAGCGGGATTGCCTACGAGCAGTACTTC. It yields the protein CASSGIAYEQYF.

As DNA, the CDR3 is TGTGCCAGCAGTTTATGGACTTATGGCTACACCTTC. Amino acids: CASSLWTYGYTF. This chain uses TRBV28 with TRBJ1-2, with D hard to call. Germline lookup yields CDR1 MDHEN and CDR2 SYDVKM. The V end lost 0 bases, the J end lost 5 bases, and 4 bases lay between the germline ends. This CDR3 region has 12 residues.

V and J are TRBV29-1 and TRBJ2-7, with 7 bases aligning to TRBD1. From germline, CDR1 is SQVTM and CDR2 ANQGSEA. CDR3 length: 14 amino acids. The J segment lost 0 bases and the V segment lost 3 bases, leaving 5 bases of the junction unmatched. DNA of the CDR3: TGCAGCGTTGAGACAGGGCAAAGCTCCTACGAGCAGTACTTC. Encoded protein: CSVETGQSSYEQYF.

The J gene is TRBJ1-4, the V gene TRBV5-4; the D gene is possibly TRBD1 (5 bases). The CDR3 has 16 residues. Germline loops: CDR1 SGHNT, CDR2 YYREEE (reference sequence). V lost 4 bases and J lost 6, with 19 bases in between. CDR3 nucleotide sequence: TGTGCCAGCAGCCCAACCCCTGGGACGGGAGATGAAAAACTGTTTTTT. Translation gives CASSPTPGTGDEKLFF. The full variable domain, with the rest looked up from reference TRBV5-4 and TRBJ1-4, is ETGVTQSPTHLIKTRGQQVTLRCSSQSGHNTVSWYQQALGQGPQFIFQYYREEENGRGNFPPRFSGLQFPNYSSELNVNALELDDSALYLCASSPTPGTGDEKLFFGSGTQLSVL.

This rearrangement joins TRBV19 to TRBJ2-5; no clear D. The germline V gene encodes CDR1 LNHDA and CDR2 SQIVND (reference sequence). The CDR3 runs to 13 residues. Trimming took 7 bases from V and 1 from J, leaving 10 bases between them. CDR3 in amino acids: CASMERAQETQYF. As DNA, the CDR3 is TGTGCCAGTATGGAAAGGGCCCAAGAGACCCAGTACTTC.

V is TRBV7-9 and J is TRBJ2-7; maybe TRBD2 (6 bases). V was trimmed by 5 bases and J by 4 bases, leaving 18 bases between them. Germline CDR1 reads SEHNR; CDR2 reads FQNEAQ (reference sequence). This CDR3 has 15 amino acids. CDR3 DNA sequence: TGTGCCAGCAGCCCGGGGGACGGGGGATTTTACGAGCAGTACTTC. It translates to CASSPGDGGFYEQYF. Together with reference TRBV7-9 and TRBJ2-7, the CDR3 gives the full variable domain: DTGVSQNPRHKITKRGQNVTFRCDPISEHNRLYWYRQTLGQGPEFLTYFQNEAQLEKSRLLSDRFSAERPKGSFSTLEIQRTEQGDSAMYLCASSPGDGGFYEQYFGPGTRLTVT.

This clone was detected many times. The chain recombines TRBV28 with TRBJ2-7; 8 bases agree with TRBD1. V shed 6 bases and J 5 bases; nucleotides not matched to a gene: 9. Germline V gene lookup returns CDR1 MDHEN and CDR2 SYDVKM. The CDR3 is made up of 14 amino acids. In DNA, the CDR3 is TGTGCCAGCAGGAATAGGACAGGGCCCCACGAGCAGTACTTC. Its translation: CASRNRTGPHEQYF. The whole variable domain, filled in from reference TRBV28 and TRBJ2-7, reads DVKVTQSSRYLVKRTGEKVFLECVQDMDHENMFWYRQDPGLGLRLIYFSYDVKMKEKGDIPEGYSVSREKKERFSLILESASTNQTSMYLCASRNRTGPHEQYFGPGTRLTVT.

The chain employs TRBV7-8 and TRBJ2-3, with TRBD2 matching 7 bases. CDR3 length: 15 residues. The J segment lost 5 bases and the V segment lost 6 bases, leaving 11 bases of the junction unmatched. Germline V gene data show CDR1 as SGHVS and CDR2 as FQNEAQ. CDR3 region: CASRGDSREVDTQYF. In nucleotides, the CDR3 is TGTGCCAGCAGAGGGGACTCCCGGGAGGTAGATACGCAGTATTTT.

The chain recombines TRBV19 with TRBJ1-4, with 9 bases lining up with TRBD1. The CDR3 spans 17 residues. The junction had 9 bases not matched to a gene; V was cut back by 5 bases and J by 2 bases. Per germline, CDR1 LNHDA and CDR2 SQIVND (reference sequence). The CDR3 is CASSSTTGGATNEKLFF. CDR3 in DNA: TGTGCCAGTAGTTCCACCACAGGGGGCGCGACTAATGAAAAACTGTTTTTT.

This clone was seen many times. The chain recombines TRBV6-6 with TRBJ2-1; D may be TRBD1 or TRBD2 (5 bases each). Germline V gene sequence: CDR1 MNHNY, CDR2 SVGAGI (reference sequence). Trimming left V 5 bases short and J 6 bases short, with 11 bases between. The CDR3 covers 13 residues. The CDR3 nucleotides are TGTGCCAGCAGTGGGGGACCGATCAATGAGCAGTTCTTC. This gives the protein CASSGGPINEQFF.

The gene calls are TRBV15 and TRBJ1-1; D is unresolved. The germline V and J ends were trimmed by 5 bases and 1 base, with 11 bases remaining between them. CDR3 length equals 14 residues. Germline V CDR1 and CDR2: LNHNV, YYDKDF (reference sequence). The CDR3 DNA reads as TGTGCCACCAGCTTGAGACGGTGGAACACTGAAGCTTTCTTT. Translating gives CATSLRRWNTEAFF.

The chain combines TRBV14 with TRBJ1-1; D is undetermined. V lost 3 bases and J lost 4, with 9 bases in between. The CDR3 has 13 residues. CDR1 is SGHDN and CDR2 is FVKESK in the germline V gene. CDR3 DNA sequence: TGTGCCAGCAGCCACAGTACGATCACTGAAGCTTTCTTT. Amino acids: CASSHSTITEAFF. The full variable domain, its missing parts supplied by reference TRBV14 and TRBJ1-1, is EAGVTQFPSHSVIEKGQTVTLRCDPISGHDNLYWYRRVMGKEIKFLLHFVKESKQDESGMPNNRFLAERTGGTYSTLKVQPAELEDSGVYFCASSHSTITEAFFGQGTRLTVV.

The chain joins TRBV4-1 to TRBJ2-2; a possible D gene is TRBD2 (6 bases). CDR1 and CDR2 from the germline V gene are MGHRA and YSYEKL. V lost 2 bases and J lost 5, with 15 bases in between. This CDR3 region has 16 residues. In DNA form, the CDR3 reads TGCGCCAGCAGCCAAATTCGGCGGAGGGAGACCGGGGAGCTGTTTTTT. Protein product: CASSQIRRRETGELFF.

This clone has just one count. The chain uses TRBV10-3 and TRBJ1-2, with D possibly TRBD1 on 5 matching bases. V was trimmed by 10 bases and J by 4 bases, leaving 25 bases between them. The CDR3 contains 16 residues. CDR1 is ENHRY and CDR2 is SYGVKD in the germline V gene. CDR3: CATSAEGPQASYGYTF. DNA of the CDR3: TGTGCCACCAGCGCCGAGGGACCCCAAGCGAGCTATGGCTACACCTTC.

There are many counts of this clone. The chain carries TRBV6-1 and TRBJ2-7; D is perhaps TRBD2 (5 bases). This CDR3 comprises 18 residues. Germline assignment: CDR1 MNHNS and CDR2 SASEGT. The V and J ends lost 1 base and 0 bases respectively, with 19 bases between them. The CDR3 protein is CASSEVLIVAGVSYEQYF. CDR3 nucleotides: TGTGCCAGCAGTGAAGTTTTAATAGTTGCCGGGGTCTCCTACGAGCAGTACTTC.